This T cell receptor beta chain was documented in a study of shared clonotypes between healthy human individuals. Study-level results: It was expected that sequencing depth would affect clonotype sharing among donors. Relative to memory subsets, naive subsets generally showed larger estimated richness.

DNA at about 190 ng, 25,000 to 35,000 T cell genomes, went into sorted-subset replicate PCRs. In the authors' methods: ImmunoSEQ output lacked quality scores and full-length reads, limiting matched filtering. Assay used: immunoSEQ multiplex PCR; TCRdb lists only in-frame clones, some missing. D and trimming come from the DNA, and the V and J calls and clone size come from that table. Among over 2 million clones, 85% to 95% were seen once, and the ten largest hold approximately 0.13%. Germline V gives CDR1 SGHRS, CDR2 YFSETQ. This CDR3 has 16 amino acids. J was trimmed by 2 bases and V by 0 bases; bases with no gene match: 6. A remark on this clone: Its antigen is unknown.

The TCR was taken from a man younger than 35 in good health. The V call is TRBV5-1, the J call TRBJ1-1; the match to TRBD1 covers 8 bases. Sequencing was done on a sample of naive CD4+ T cells sorted from blood. Regarding subset: CD45RA+ positively selected. The CDR3 loop is CASSLGDRLLNTEAFF. The CDR3 DNA reads TGCGCCAGCAGCTTGGGGGACAGGTTACTAAACACTGAAGCTTTCTTT.